This T cell receptor (beta chain) was observed in a study of blood T cell repertoires in COVID-19. Clones were sequenced by immunoSEQ multiplex PCR, and TCRdb holds only the in-frame ones, with some missing. The sample contains approximately 240,000 clones, nearly 90% of which appear only once. Looked up from germline, CDR1 is SEHNR and CDR2 is FQNEAQ (reference sequence). V lost 2 bases to trimming and J lost 2 bases, with 12 bases between them. The CDR3 spans 15 residues. The chain links TRBV7-9 to TRBJ2-5; perhaps TRBD2 as D (6 bases). The receptor comes from a woman under 30 who had recovered from COVID-19. Specimen: peripheral blood. The CDR3 DNA reads as TGTGCCAGCAGCTTAAATAGCGGAGAACAAGAGACCCAGTACTTC. This encodes CASSLNSGEQETQYF.